This note documents a single TCR beta chain sequence. Authors' methods: Using reference gene primer amplification, nucleated cell counts were estimated. Libraries were prepared by immunoSEQ multiplex PCR; TCRdb keeps only in-frame clonotypes and omits some of them. The DNA was the basis for D and trimming; V, J and clone size are from that table. Of about 250,000 clones listed, around 81% are singletons. Two negative PCRs, clearance, or symptom resolution characterized the recovered Cohort 3 donors. This sample was included in a study of blood T cell repertoires in COVID-19. V lost 3 bases and J lost 5, with 8 bases in between. In germline, CDR1 is SGDLS, CDR2 YYNGEE. The CDR3 has 12 residues.

The TCR sequence derives from a man aged 45 to 65 who had recovered from COVID-19. The J gene is TRBJ2-5, the V gene TRBV9, with D perhaps matching TRBD2 (5 bases). The sequencing input was PBMCs or T cells enriched from blood (not recorded which). The CDR3 DNA reads TGTGCCAGCAGCGAGGAGGAGGAGACCCAGTACTTC. This sequence encodes CASSEEEETQYF.